The 21 T cell receptor beta chains presented below share a single source sample, sequenced in a study of blood T cell repertoires in COVID-19. Repertoires were generated with immunoSEQ multiplex PCR, while TCRdb's copy carries only in-frame clones and drops some. The sample shows approximately 110,000 clones, roughly 85% of them seen only once. Material for sequencing was peripheral blood. The receptor source for this set is a man aged 40-49 years with acute or convalescent COVID-19.

A few counts support this clone. The rearrangement joins TRBV18 to TRBJ2-3; no clear D gene. Germline assignment: CDR1 KGHSH and CDR2 LQKENI. The CDR3 is made up of 14 amino acids. V was pared by 3 bases and J by 1 base, with 8 bases between. CDR3 nucleotide sequence: TGTGCCAGCTCACCCCGGGTCGGCACAGATACGCAGTATTTT. Protein sequence: CASSPRVGTDTQYF.

The chain carries TRBV5-6 and TRBJ2-6; TRBD1 is a possible D gene (6 bases). The CDR3 sequence is 14 residues long. The germline V gene has CDR1 SGHDT and CDR2 YYEEEE. With 9 bases removed from V and 1 base from J, the gap between germline ends came to 11 bases. The CDR3 region has the DNA TGTGCCACACTACAGGGATCTGGGGCCAACGTCCTGACTTTC. This sequence encodes CATLQGSGANVLTF.

The rearrangement joins TRBV7-3 to TRBJ1-1; TRBD1 matches at 8 bases. The J segment lost 4 bases and the V segment lost 6 bases, leaving 7 bases of the junction unmatched. Per germline, CDR1 SGHTA and CDR2 FQGTGA. This CDR3 has 14 amino acids. In nucleotides, the CDR3 is TGTGCCAGCAGTCCTACAGGGGGATTCACTGAAGCTTTCTTT. The encoded protein is CASSPTGGFTEAFF.

The V and J genes are TRBV5-4 and TRBJ1-2, with 10 nucleotides matching TRBD1. Germline V gene sequence: CDR1 SGHNT, CDR2 YYREEE (reference sequence). This CDR3 comprises 15 residues. V trimming: 4 bases; J trimming: 1 base; junction bases outside the gene matches: 4. The CDR3, as DNA: TGTGCCAGCAGCAGTGGGACAGGGGTTAACTATGGCTACACCTTC. This gives the protein CASSSGTGVNYGYTF.

The chain recombines TRBV9 with TRBJ1-1, with D tentatively TRBD1 (6 bases). The CDR3 runs 13 residues. Between the trimmed V and J ends, which lost 4 bases and 3 bases, there was a span of 10 bases. The germline CDR1 and CDR2 sequences are SGDLS and YYNGEE. This CDR3 is CASSRQADTEAFF. CDR3 in DNA: TGTGCCAGCAGCCGACAGGCGGACACTGAAGCTTTCTTT.

The J gene is TRBJ1-6, the V gene TRBV27; TRBD1 matches at 7 bases. V dropped 6 bases and J dropped 7; count of bases not matched to a gene: 6. The CDR3 has 14 residues. CDR1 MNHEY and CDR2 SMNVEV come from the germline V gene (reference sequence). The CDR3 sequence is CASSAGQTNSPLHF. The CDR3 bases are TGTGCCAGCAGCGCGGGACAGACGAATTCACCCCTCCACTTT.

V and J are TRBV6-5 and TRBJ2-5; TRBD2 aligns across 11 bases. This CDR3 region has 14 residues. Germline CDR1 reads MNHEY; CDR2 reads SVGAGI. V lost 6 bases, J lost 5 bases, and 5 bases stayed unmatched. The CDR3 protein is CASRVAGGLETQYF. CDR3 nucleotide sequence: TGTGCCAGCAGGGTAGCGGGGGGGCTGGAGACCCAGTACTTC.

As DNA, the CDR3 is TGTGCCAGCAGCCACGGCAGGGATCAGCCCCAGCATTTT. This sequence encodes CASSHGRDQPQHF. The J gene is TRBJ1-5, the V gene TRBV3-1 (or the pseudogene TRBV3-2); possibly TRBD1 for D (5 bases). Germline CDR1 is LGHDT and CDR2 is YNNKEL (reference sequence). The CDR3 extends over 13 amino acids. Trimming took off 3 bases at V and 5 bases at J, with 8 bases between the two ends.

The chain joins TRBV15 to TRBJ1-3; D call uncertain. Germline V gene sequence: CDR1 LNHNV, CDR2 YYDKDF (reference sequence). This CDR3 has 16 amino acids. V lost 1 base to trimming and J lost 0 bases, with 10 bases between them. The CDR3 DNA is TGTGCCACCAGCAGAGGTTATCCCTCCTCTGGAAACACCATATATTTT. Amino acids: CATSRGYPSSGNTIYF. The complete variable domain, with remaining parts taken from reference TRBV15 and TRBJ1-3, reads DAMVIQNPRYQVTQFGKPVTLSCSQTLNHNVMYWYQQKSSQAPKLLFHYYDKDFNNEADTPDNFQSRRPNTSFCFLDIRSPGLGDTAMYLCATSRGYPSSGNTIYFGEGSWLTVV.

V gene TRBV4-1 combines with J gene TRBJ2-5; 10 positions match TRBD2. After removal of 3 bases from V and 2 bases from J, the junction contained 6 bases not matched to a gene. Germline-derived CDR1 and CDR2 are MGHRA and YSYEKL. This CDR3 has 16 residues. The CDR3 DNA reads as TGCGCCAGCAGCCAGAGGACTAGCGGTGATCAAGAGACCCAGTACTTC. Its translation: CASSQRTSGDQETQYF.

This chain joins TRBV6-2 or TRBV6-3 and TRBJ1-1; 9 nucleotides agree with TRBD1. Germline CDR1 reads MNHEY; CDR2 reads SVGEGT. This CDR3 region has 17 residues. Losses at the gene ends were 2 bases for V and 1 base for J; bases not matched to a gene: 8. CDR3 sequence: CASSYPGQGLQNTEAFF. In DNA, the CDR3 is TGTGCCAGCAGTTACCCCGGACAGGGGCTACAGAACACTGAAGCTTTCTTT.

V gene TRBV5-4 combines with J gene TRBJ1-2; 8 nucleotides line up with TRBD1. This CDR3 region has 14 residues. Germline assignment: CDR1 SGHNT and CDR2 YYREEE (reference sequence). Losses at the gene ends were 5 bases for V and 5 bases for J; bases not matched to a gene: 8. Here the CDR3 DNA reads TGTGCCAGCAGGGTGGGACAGGTATTATATGGCTACACCTTC. Its translation: CASRVGQVLYGYTF.

The gene calls are TRBV30 and TRBJ1-1; D is unresolved. Looked up from germline, CDR1 is GTSNPN and CDR2 is SVGIG (reference sequence). The CDR3 totals 13 residues. The V end was cut by 0 bases, the J end by 1 base, with 6 bases between. This CDR3 reads CAWSVQANTEAFF. The CDR3 DNA sequence: TGTGCCTGGAGTGTTCAGGCGAACACTGAAGCTTTCTTT.

This chain links TRBV10-3 with TRBJ2-7; 9 nucleotides agree with TRBD1. CDR3 length equals 15 residues. Germline V gives CDR1 ENHRY, CDR2 SYGVKD. V was clipped by 2 bases and J by 5 bases; unmatched bases: 7. CDR3 region: CAISENRGQFHEQYF. The CDR3 coding sequence is TGTGCCATCAGTGAGAACAGGGGGCAGTTCCACGAGCAGTACTTC.

This rearrangement joins TRBV12-3 or TRBV12-4 to TRBJ2-2; D gene ambiguous. The CDR3 is 13 amino acids. Trimming left V 7 bases short and J 0 bases short, with 6 bases between. CDR3 DNA: TGTGCCAGCAAAGAGGCGAACACCGGGGAGCTGTTTTTT. Its translation is CASKEANTGELFF.

In this sample, this clone turned up once. The chain is built from TRBV11-2 and TRBJ1-5; perhaps TRBD1 as D (6 bases). The CDR3 consists of 13 residues. Trimming left V 5 bases short and J 4 bases short, with 9 bases between. CDR1 and CDR2 (germline): SGHAT, FQNNGV. CDR3 in amino acids: CASSLDRNQPQHF. The CDR3 DNA is TGTGCCAGCAGCCTGGACAGAAATCAGCCCCAGCATTTT.

This chain links TRBV30 with TRBJ2-7; no definite D call. The CDR3 is 12 amino acids. The V end was cut by 5 bases, the J end by 6 bases, with 14 bases between. Germline lookup yields CDR1 GTSNPN and CDR2 SVGIG (reference sequence). The chain's CDR3 is CAWSTPAREQYF. As DNA, the CDR3 is TGTGCCTGGTCGACACCGGCCCGCGAGCAGTACTTC. Full variable domain (missing parts from reference TRBV30 and TRBJ2-7): SQTIHQWPATLVQPVGSPLSLECTVEGTSNPNLYWYRQAAGRGLQLLFYSVGIGQISSEVPQNLSASRPQDRQFILSSKKLLLSDSGFYLCAWSTPAREQYFGPGTRLTVT.

This clone appeared a few times. The rearrangement joins TRBV29-1 to TRBJ2-7; a possible D gene is TRBD1 (6 bases). This CDR3 is built from 11 residues. The germline V gene encodes CDR1 SQVTM and CDR2 ANQGSEA. Trimming left V 7 bases short and J 2 bases short, with 9 bases between. CDR3 protein: CSAGQPYEQYF. The CDR3 DNA reads as TGCAGCGCAGGACAGCCCTACGAGCAGTACTTC.

This chain uses TRBV13 with TRBJ2-5, with a tentative D call TRBD1 (6 bases). V was pared by 0 bases and J by 1 base, with 9 bases between. CDR3 size: 15 residues. Germline V gene sequence: CDR1 PRHDT, CDR2 FYEKMQ (reference sequence). The CDR3: CASSLGWGPQETQYF. CDR3 nucleotide sequence: TGTGCCAGCAGCTTAGGATGGGGGCCCCAAGAGACCCAGTACTTC. Looking up the rest from reference TRBV13 and TRBJ2-5 gives the full variable domain: AAGVIQSPRHLIKEKRETATLKCYPIPRHDTVYWYQQGPGQDPQFLISFYEKMQSDKGSIPDRFSAQQFSDYHSELNMSSLELGDSALYFCASSLGWGPQETQYFGPGTRLLVL.

This clone was detected once. The genes are TRBV5-5 and TRBJ2-4; TRBD2 is a possible D gene (5 bases). Germline V gene sequence: CDR1 SGHKS, CDR2 YYEKEE (reference sequence). The V gene lost 0 bases and the J gene lost 2 bases, with 9 bases spanning the gap. This CDR3 spans 15 amino acids. The CDR3 DNA reads as TGTGCCAGCAGCTTGGCGGGATCCTCCAAAAACATTCAGTACTTC. Translated: CASSLAGSSKNIQYF.

Worth noting for this clone: The same CDR3 also results from other DNA sequences found in this sample. This sequence joins TRBV2 and TRBJ2-7; 9 bases fit TRBD1. J gave up 0 bases and V 6 bases, and 3 bases lay outside the gene matches. CDR3 length equals 14 residues. Germline V gene data show CDR1 as SNHLY and CDR2 as FYNNEI. CDR3 sequence: CASSPGQGSYEQYF. DNA for the CDR3: TGTGCCAGCAGCCCGGGACAGGGCTCCTACGAGCAGTACTTC.